This T cell receptor beta chain was sequenced during a study of blood T cell repertoires in COVID-19. Study as a whole: COVID-19 samples from acute and convalescent phases originated in the United States, Italy and Spain.

Sequencing used immunoSEQ multiplex PCR; TCRdb keeps in-frame clones, though not all of them. This table holds roughly 520,000 clones, around 89% found once. The CDR3 is 15 residues long. Trimming removed 0 bases from V and 1 base from J, with 8 bases in between. Germline V gives CDR1 MNHEY, CDR2 SMNVEV (reference sequence). This clone appeared a single time. The V gene is TRBV27, the J gene TRBJ2-3; D possibly corresponds to TRBD2 (5 bases). The specimen sequenced was PBMCs or T cells enriched from blood (not recorded which). The TCR originated in a middle-aged woman who had recovered from COVID-19. The CDR3 sequence: CASSLSWERTDTQYF. CDR3 sequence (DNA): TGTGCCAGCAGTTTATCGTGGGAGCGCACAGATACGCAGTATTTT.